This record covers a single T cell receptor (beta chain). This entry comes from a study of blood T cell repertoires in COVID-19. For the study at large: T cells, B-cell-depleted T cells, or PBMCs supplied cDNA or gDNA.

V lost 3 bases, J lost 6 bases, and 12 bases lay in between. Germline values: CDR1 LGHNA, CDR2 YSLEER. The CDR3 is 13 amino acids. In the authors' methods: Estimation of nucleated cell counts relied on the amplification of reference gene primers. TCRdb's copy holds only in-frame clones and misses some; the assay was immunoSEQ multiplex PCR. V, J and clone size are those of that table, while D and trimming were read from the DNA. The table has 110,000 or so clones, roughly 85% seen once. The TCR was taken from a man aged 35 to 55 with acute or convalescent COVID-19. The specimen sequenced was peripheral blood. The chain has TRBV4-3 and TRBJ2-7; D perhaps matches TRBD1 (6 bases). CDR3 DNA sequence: TGCGCCAGCAGCCATGGAACAGGGAGCGAGCAGTACTTC. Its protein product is CASSHGTGSEQYF.